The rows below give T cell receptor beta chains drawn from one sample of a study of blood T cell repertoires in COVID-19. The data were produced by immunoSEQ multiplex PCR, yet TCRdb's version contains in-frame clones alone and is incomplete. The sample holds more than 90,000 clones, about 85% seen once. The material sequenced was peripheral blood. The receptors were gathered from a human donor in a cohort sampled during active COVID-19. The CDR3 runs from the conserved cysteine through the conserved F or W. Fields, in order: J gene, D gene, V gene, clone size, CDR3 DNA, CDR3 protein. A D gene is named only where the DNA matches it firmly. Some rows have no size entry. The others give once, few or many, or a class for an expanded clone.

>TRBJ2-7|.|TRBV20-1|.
TGCAGTGCTAGTCGGCAGGCCTCCTACGAGCAGTACTTC
CSASRQASYEQYF
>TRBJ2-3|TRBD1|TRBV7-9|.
TGTGCCAGCAGCGGGACAGGGAGCACAGATACGCAGTATTTT
CASSGTGSTDTQYF
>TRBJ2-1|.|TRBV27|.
TGTGCCAGCAGTCCAGTAGACAGTTACAATGAGCAGTTCTTC
CASSPVDSYNEQFF
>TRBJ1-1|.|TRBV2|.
TGTGCCAGCAATTCAGGGAACACTGAAGCTTTCTTT
CASNSGNTEAFF
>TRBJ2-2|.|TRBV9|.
TGTGCCAGCAGAACGGGGACGAACACCGGGGAGCTGTTTTTT
CASRTGTNTGELFF
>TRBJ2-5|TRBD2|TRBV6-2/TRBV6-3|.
TGTGCCAGCAGTAAACTCGGGACTAGCGGGGGTTCGGAGACCCAGTACTTC
CASSKLGTSGGSETQYF
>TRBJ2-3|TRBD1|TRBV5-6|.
TGTGCCAGCAGCTTAGGGACAGGGGGCGCAGATACGCAGTATTTT
CASSLGTGGADTQYF
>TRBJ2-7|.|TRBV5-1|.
TGCGCCAGCAGTCCAACGACAGGCTCCTACGAGCAGTACTTC
CASSPTTGSYEQYF
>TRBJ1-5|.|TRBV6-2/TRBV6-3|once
TGTGCCAGCAGTGGACTAAGCAGCAATCAGCCCCAGCATTTT
CASSGLSSNQPQHF
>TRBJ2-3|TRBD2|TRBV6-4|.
TGTGCCAGCAGTGACCTAGCGGGGGACACAGATACGCAGTATTTT
CASSDLAGDTDTQYF
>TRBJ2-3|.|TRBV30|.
TGTGCCTGGAGTCCCCTCCTAACTGGTGGAGGGTATTTT
CAWSPLLTGGGYF
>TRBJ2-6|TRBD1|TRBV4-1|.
TGCGCCAGCAGGGCTGGACAGGACTCTGGGGCCAACGTCCTGACTTTC
CASRAGQDSGANVLTF
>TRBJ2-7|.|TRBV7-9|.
TGTGCCAGCAGCTCTACAGGGATACGTGGGTACGAGCAGTACTTC
CASSSTGIRGYEQYF
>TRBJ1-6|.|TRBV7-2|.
TGTGCCAGCACCCTTGGGGGGTCAAATTCACCCCTCCACTTT
CASTLGGSNSPLHF
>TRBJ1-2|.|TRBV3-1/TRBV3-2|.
TGTGCCAGCAGCCAAAGCGGGTTGAATGGCTACACCTTC
CASSQSGLNGYTF
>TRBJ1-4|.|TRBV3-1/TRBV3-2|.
TGTGCCAGCAGCCAAGATAAGTATAAGGGAGGGGAAAAACTGTTTTTT
CASSQDKYKGGEKLFF
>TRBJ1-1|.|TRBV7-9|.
TGTGCCAGCAGCTTAGCGAGGGAAAAAGCTTTCTTT
CASSLAREKAFF
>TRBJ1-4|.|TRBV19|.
TGTGCCAGTAGTAGGGAGGGGTTAATAGAAAAACTGTTTTTT
CASSREGLIEKLFF
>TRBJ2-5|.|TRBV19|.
TGTGCCAGTAGTATATCTTCCGGGACAACCTGGGAGACCCAGTACTTC
CASSISSGTTWETQYF
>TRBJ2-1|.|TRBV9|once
TGTGCCAGCAGCGTAGCCCCTCAGGAGGTGCAGTTCTTC
CASSVAPQEVQFF
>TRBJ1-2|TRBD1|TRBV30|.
TGTGCCTGGGTGGGACAGGAGACCTCCTATGGCTACACCTTC
CAWVGQETSYGYTF
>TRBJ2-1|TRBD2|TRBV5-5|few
TGTGCCAGCAGCCCGTCCGGGACTAGCGGAAACAATGAGCAGTTCTTC
CASSPSGTSGNNEQFF